Listed here is a single T cell receptor (beta chain). This entry comes from a study of blood T cell repertoires in COVID-19. In the study overall: COVID-19 samples from acute and convalescent phases originated in the United States, Italy and Spain. T cells, B-cell-depleted T cells, or PBMCs provided the cDNA or gDNA that served as material.

Seattle patient enrollment occurred during active infection, with longitudinal follow-up thereafter. The CDR3 totals 13 residues. The V end was cut by 8 bases, the J end by 1 base, with 11 bases between. CDR1 and CDR2 (germline): MNHEY, SMNVEV (reference sequence). In the original analysis: Estimated nucleated cell counts came from reference gene primer amplification. Generated by immunoSEQ multiplex PCR, the TCRdb table keeps only in-frame clones and is missing some. D and trimming were read from the DNA, whereas the V and J calls and clone size are those reported in that table. In the table there are approximately 50,000 clones, about 81% of which are singletons.

This clonotype was obtained from a man aged 60 to 75 with COVID-19, enrolled during active disease. The chain recombines TRBV27 with TRBJ1-1; D ambiguous. The specimen sequenced was peripheral blood. CDR3 DNA sequence: TGTGCCAGCGGCCGGCAGGCGAACACTGAAGCTTTCTTT. Its translation: CASGRQANTEAFF.